The next 2 T cell receptor beta chains were all read from a single sample in a study of T cell responses to AZD1222 COVID-19 vaccine. Data came from immunoSEQ multiplex PCR; TCRdb stores just in-frame clones and leaves some out. Of some 130,000 clones listed, just over 90% are singletons. This sample comprised peripheral blood, obtained 28 days after the second AZD1222 dose. These receptors all stem from an adult who received the AZD1222 COVID-19 vaccine.

V is TRBV6-1 and J is TRBJ1-3; D might be TRBD1 (6 bases). The CDR3 is 16 residues long. The germline CDR1 and CDR2 sequences are MNHNS and SASEGT. The germline V and J ends were trimmed by 2 bases and 2 bases, with 13 bases remaining between them. The CDR3 nucleotides are TGTGCCAGCAGTGAATCCAGGGGAACGACTGGAAACACCATATATTTT. This sequence encodes CASSESRGTTGNTIYF.

This chain connects TRBV6-2 or TRBV6-3 to TRBJ2-7; TRBD1 is a possible D gene (5 bases). The CDR3 runs to 17 residues. V was pared by 0 bases and J by 0 bases, with 15 bases between. Germline V gene lookup returns CDR1 MNHEY and CDR2 SVGEGT. The chain's CDR3 is CASSYSDSGLGSYEQYF. In nucleotides, the CDR3 is TGTGCCAGCAGTTACTCGGATTCAGGGTTGGGCTCCTACGAGCAGTACTTC.